A selection of T cell receptor beta chains follows, all from one sample in a study of control samples from healthy donors and cancer patients. Data came from immunoSEQ multiplex PCR; TCRdb stores just in-frame clones and leaves some out. The sample shows 75,000 to 90,000 clones, approximately 81% of them seen only once. Sequencing used blood. All receptors come from a woman in her 40s in good health. The CDR3 runs from the conserved cysteine through the conserved F or W. The order of the fields is clone size, V gene, J gene, D gene, CDR3 DNA, CDR3 protein. The D gene is left open where the match is weak. Not every row has a clone size; where given, it reads once, few, many or a size class.

>-|TRBV2|TRBJ2-7|TRBD2
TGTGCCGTGGGGGGGTCCTACGAGCAGTACTTC
CAVGGSYEQYF
>-|TRBV3-1/TRBV3-2|TRBJ1-2|-
TGTGCCAGCAGCCAAGCCCCCCGCCTTAACTATGGCTACACCTTC
CASSQAPRLNYGYTF
>-|TRBV6-5|TRBJ2-7|TRBD2
TGTGCCAGCACCGACGGGACTAATCGCCAGGGCGAGCAGTACTTC
CASTDGTNRQGEQYF
>once|TRBV2|TRBJ1-1|-
TGTGCCAGCAGCAATACAGGAGAAGCTTTCTTT
CASSNTGEAFF
>few|TRBV30|TRBJ1-1|-
TGTGCCTGGAGTGACGAAATTGGGCAGGGAGGTACTGAAGCTTTCTTT
CAWSDEIGQGGTEAFF
>-|TRBV15|TRBJ2-5|TRBD2
TGTGCCACCAGCGGGACTAGCGGGGCAGAGACCCAGTACTTC
CATSGTSGAETQYF
>-|TRBV3-1/TRBV3-2|TRBJ1-2|TRBD1
TGTGCCAGCAGCCAAGATTCAGGGACAGGGGTTTTCGGCTACACCTTC
CASSQDSGTGVFGYTF
>-|TRBV18|TRBJ1-1|TRBD1
TGTGCCAGCTCACCGGACAGGACGAACACTGAAGCTTTCTTT
CASSPDRTNTEAFF
>-|TRBV18|TRBJ1-1|-
TGTGCCAGCTCCCCTGCAGCGGACACTGAAGCTTTCTTT
CASSPAADTEAFF
>-|TRBV10-3|TRBJ1-2|-
TGTGCCACAAATGGGATCCAGGGTCATGGCTACACCTTC
CATNGIQGHGYTF
>-|TRBV6-5|TRBJ1-2|-
TGTGCCAGCACCTCCGAGGGGGTAGGGGGCTACACCTTC
CASTSEGVGGYTF
>few|TRBV4-1|TRBJ1-5|-
TGCGCCAGCAGCCTCGGGCTGGGGCAGGGGAATCAGCCCCAGCATTTT
CASSLGLGQGNQPQHF
>-|TRBV2|TRBJ2-7|TRBD1
TGTGCCAGCAGTGCGGACAGGGGGTTCGAGCAGTACTTC
CASSADRGFEQYF
>-|TRBV5-1|TRBJ2-3|TRBD1
TGCGCCAGCAGCGAGGCAGGGGGCATCGCAGATACGCAGTATTTT
CASSEAGGIADTQYF
>-|TRBV7-4|TRBJ1-6|TRBD1
TGTGCCAGCAGCGCCAGACAGGGTAGGTTTGGCAATTCACCCCTCCACTTT
CASSARQGRFGNSPLHF
>-|TRBV7-2|TRBJ2-5|-
TGTGCCAGCAGCTTCCAGGCCCAGGAGACCCAGTACTTC
CASSFQAQETQYF
>-|TRBV29-1|TRBJ1-2|TRBD1
TGCAGCGTGCCAGGACAGGGACCGTATGGCTACACCTTC
CSVPGQGPYGYTF
>-|TRBV27|TRBJ1-1|-
TGTGCCAGCAGTCCCCGAGGTCCAGGTGAAGCTTTCTTT
CASSPRGPGEAFF
>-|TRBV29-1|TRBJ1-2|-
TGCACCTCTGTGGGGATCGGGGGCTACACCTTC
CTSVGIGGYTF
>once|TRBV6-5|TRBJ2-1|-
TGTGCCAGCTTCGAGGACCCCTACAATGAGCAGTTCTTC
CASFEDPYNEQFF
>-|TRBV30|TRBJ1-2|-
TGTGCCTGGAGTGCAGGGAGCTATGGCTACACCTTC
CAWSAGSYGYTF
>-|TRBV6-5|TRBJ2-3|-
TGTGCCGCCCGGGGCGCTAGCACAGATACGCAGTATTTT
CAARGASTDTQYF
>-|TRBV7-9|TRBJ2-5|-
TGTGCCAGCAGACGGACTACTCACCAAGAGACCCAGTACTTC
CASRRTTHQETQYF
>-|TRBV24-1|TRBJ2-1|TRBD2
TGTGCCACCAGTGAGGCACGGGGAACCCTAGCGGGGGGCCGTGAGCAGTTCTTC
CATSEARGTLAGGREQFF
>-|TRBV5-1|TRBJ2-5|-
TGCGCCAGCAGGGGGGACGGGTTACAAGAGACCCAGTACTTC
CASRGDGLQETQYF
>few|TRBV18|TRBJ1-6|-
TGTGCCAGCTCACCAGGGAGCTCCTATAATTCACCCCTCCACTTT
CASSPGSSYNSPLHF
>-|TRBV21-1|TRBJ1-3|-
TGTGCCAGCAGCTACCAGGTGGGGACAGGGGGCGCGAGCTCTGGAAACACCATATATTTT
CASSYQVGTGGASSGNTIYF
>-|TRBV19|TRBJ2-1|TRBD1
TGTGCCAGTAGTCCGACGGGACAGGTATACAATGAGCAGTTCTTC
CASSPTGQVYNEQFF
>-|TRBV29-1|TRBJ1-4|-
TGCAGCGTTGTGGAGGGAACTAATGAAAAACTGTTTTTT
CSVVEGTNEKLFF
>once|TRBV9|TRBJ2-1|-
TGTGCCAGCAGCGTAGTTGGGGGCGCGTACAATGAGCAGTTCTTC
CASSVVGGAYNEQFF
>few|TRBV5-1|TRBJ1-1|-
TGCGCCAGCAGCCTGGGGCTTACGTCTGGCACTGAAGCTTTCTTT
CASSLGLTSGTEAFF
>-|TRBV29-1|TRBJ1-4|-
TGCAGCGCCCAGGTCTCATCAACTAATGAAAAACTGTTTTTT
CSAQVSSTNEKLFF
>-|TRBV12-3/TRBV12-4|TRBJ2-7|-
TGTGCCAGCAGCCCTTTCGGGTACGAGCAGTACTTC
CASSPFGYEQYF
>-|TRBV7-3|TRBJ2-2|-
TGTGCCAGCAGCTATGATATCGCCGGGGAGCTGTTTTTT
CASSYDIAGELFF
>-|TRBV12-5|TRBJ2-1|-
TGTGCTAGTGGTTCCGCACGGGGGGCCTACGACAATGAGCAGTTCTTC
CASGSARGAYDNEQFF
>-|TRBV6-5|TRBJ1-5|-
TGTGCCTCTCTCCTGGGGGGAGGGAGCAATCAGCCCCAGCATTTT
CASLLGGGSNQPQHF
>-|TRBV7-3|TRBJ2-1|-
TGTGCCAGCAGCTTACCCGGGACACAGAATGAGCAGTTCTTC
CASSLPGTQNEQFF
>-|TRBV5-5|TRBJ1-5|-
TGTGCCAGCAGCTTGGGGACAGCATATAGCAATCAGCCCCAGCATTTT
CASSLGTAYSNQPQHF
>-|TRBV14|TRBJ1-4|-
TGTGCCAGCAGCCAAGAATCAGAAGGGGTTAGCGAAAAACTGTTTTTT
CASSQESEGVSEKLFF
>few|TRBV21-1|TRBJ2-7|-
TGTGCCAGCAGCAAAGTGACAGGACAGGAGTCCTACGAGCAGTACTTC
CASSKVTGQESYEQYF
>-|TRBV5-3|TRBJ1-3|-
TGTGCCAGAGCAAGGACTTCCCTTCGAAACACCATATATTTT
CARARTSLRNTIYF
>few|TRBV6-6|TRBJ1-4|-
TGTGCCAGCATCCACGCGCAGGGCGCAACTAATGAAAAACTGTTTTTT
CASIHAQGATNEKLFF
>-|TRBV21-1|TRBJ2-7|-
TGTGCCAGAAGGACAGGTGGTCTTTACGAGCAGTACTTC
CARRTGGLYEQYF
>-|TRBV12-5|TRBJ2-3|TRBD1
TGTGCTAGTGGTTTACAGGGGGGTGGGTCAGATACGCAGTATTTT
CASGLQGGGSDTQYF
>-|TRBV7-2|TRBJ2-7|-
TGTGCCAGCAGCTTAGTGACTGGGACCCTACCCTACGAGCAGTACTTC
CASSLVTGTLPYEQYF
>-|TRBV29-1|TRBJ1-1|-
TGCAGCGTTGAAGATAATGTCCCGGGACACACGAGGATGAACACTGAAGCTTTCTTT
CSVEDNVPGHTRMNTEAFF
>-|TRBV6-4|TRBJ2-3|-
TGTGCCAGCGGGAACACAGATACGCAGTATTTT
CASGNTDTQYF
>-|TRBV7-8|TRBJ1-5|TRBD1
TGTGCCAGCAGCTTAGCGACAGGGGAGGGCAATCAGCCCCAGCATTTT
CASSLATGEGNQPQHF
>-|TRBV7-2|TRBJ1-3|-
TGTGCCAGCAGCCCTTCCCTCTCTGGAAACACCATATATTTT
CASSPSLSGNTIYF
>-|TRBV19|TRBJ2-5|TRBD2
TGTGCCAGTAGTTCGCGACTAGCGGGGGGCCAAGAGACCCAGTACTTC
CASSSRLAGGQETQYF
>-|TRBV12-1|TRBJ2-7|-
TGTGCCAGCAGGGGACTAGCGGGGTCCCTGGGGAACGAGCAGTACTTC
CASRGLAGSLGNEQYF
>-|TRBV5-1|TRBJ2-3|-
TGCGCCAGCAGCTCCACAGATACGCAGTATTTT
CASSSTDTQYF
>-|TRBV12-5|TRBJ1-5|-
TGTGCTAGTGGTTTGGTACCCGGCACCGGCGGCAATCAGCCCCAGCATTTT
CASGLVPGTGGNQPQHF